One T cell receptor beta chain is described in this entry. This entry is derived from a study of blood T cell repertoires in COVID-19. V was cut by 2 bases and J by 3 bases, with 8 bases left in between. The CDR3 runs 13 residues. CDR1 and CDR2 from the germline V gene are WNHNN and SYGVQD (reference sequence). Assay used: immunoSEQ multiplex PCR; TCRdb lists only in-frame clones, some missing. The data show about 75,000 clones, with roughly 87% seen just once and around 6.3% held by the top ten. This TCR was recovered from a woman in her forties or fifties with acute or convalescent COVID-19. The specimen was peripheral blood. This chain links TRBV10-1 with TRBJ2-7; no reliable D call. This chain's CDR3 is CASSEGRFYEQYF. For the CDR3, the DNA is TGCGCCAGCAGTGAGGGCAGGTTCTACGAGCAGTACTTC.